This is a list of T cell receptor beta chains from one sample in a study of beta chain features in type 1 diabetes. Libraries were prepared by immunoSEQ multiplex PCR; TCRdb keeps only in-frame clonotypes and omits some of them. The sample holds roughly 290,000 clones, about 15% seen once. Material: naive CD4+ T cells from blood. Source of these receptors: a man aged 18 to 35 with type 1 diabetes. Both conserved end residues are part of each CDR3. The order of the fields is CDR3 length, J gene, V gene, D gene, CDR3 protein. The D gene is left open where the match is weak.

CDR3 length: 15; J gene: TRBJ2-1; V gene: TRBV4-1; D gene: TRBD2; CDR3 protein: CASSPEPTSRNEQFF
CDR3 length: 18; J gene: TRBJ1-2; V gene: TRBV5-1; D gene: -; CDR3 protein: CASSLAPAQAAGNYGYTF
CDR3 length: 14; J gene: TRBJ2-7; V gene: TRBV18; D gene: TRBD1; CDR3 protein: CASSQRTGEGEQYF
CDR3 length: 16; J gene: TRBJ1-2; V gene: TRBV7-2; D gene: TRBD1; CDR3 protein: CASTFGDRGFLRGYTF
CDR3 length: 14; J gene: TRBJ2-5; V gene: TRBV5-1; D gene: TRBD1; CDR3 protein: CASSPGTVQETQYF
CDR3 length: 13; J gene: TRBJ2-7; V gene: TRBV6-5; D gene: -; CDR3 protein: CASSTLQGLEQYF
CDR3 length: 11; J gene: TRBJ1-2; V gene: TRBV30; D gene: -; CDR3 protein: CAWSTAGGYTF
CDR3 length: 14; J gene: TRBJ2-1; V gene: TRBV2; D gene: TRBD2; CDR3 protein: CASSDPGRTREQFF
CDR3 length: 14; J gene: TRBJ2-7; V gene: TRBV11-2; D gene: -; CDR3 protein: CASSLRTEAYEQYF
CDR3 length: 15; J gene: TRBJ1-2; V gene: TRBV9; D gene: -; CDR3 protein: CASSVDGRPAYGYTF
CDR3 length: 12; J gene: TRBJ1-2; V gene: TRBV5-1; D gene: -; CDR3 protein: CASSLEHYGYTF
CDR3 length: 15; J gene: TRBJ1-5; V gene: TRBV30; D gene: -; CDR3 protein: CAWNMEGRGNQPQHF
CDR3 length: 16; J gene: TRBJ1-5; V gene: TRBV7-2; D gene: -; CDR3 protein: CASSTSYGGSNQPQHF
CDR3 length: 16; J gene: TRBJ1-2; V gene: TRBV6-5; D gene: -; CDR3 protein: CASSYSNGLQNYGYTF
CDR3 length: 11; J gene: TRBJ2-7; V gene: TRBV2; D gene: -; CDR3 protein: CASSGLYEQYF
CDR3 length: 15; J gene: TRBJ2-7; V gene: TRBV28; D gene: -; CDR3 protein: CASSFRRPTEGEQYF
CDR3 length: 15; J gene: TRBJ2-3; V gene: TRBV5-1; D gene: TRBD2; CDR3 protein: CASSNLAGEVDTQYF
CDR3 length: 15; J gene: TRBJ2-1; V gene: TRBV4-1; D gene: TRBD1; CDR3 protein: CASSQGQGGMNEQFF
CDR3 length: 15; J gene: TRBJ2-1; V gene: TRBV30; D gene: TRBD2; CDR3 protein: CAWSRLARGYNEQFF
CDR3 length: 13; J gene: TRBJ1-5; V gene: TRBV11-2; D gene: -; CDR3 protein: CASSLDRGQPQHF
CDR3 length: 15; J gene: TRBJ2-5; V gene: TRBV6-5; D gene: TRBD2; CDR3 protein: CASSSLVGGRETQYF
CDR3 length: 15; J gene: TRBJ1-2; V gene: TRBV18; D gene: TRBD1; CDR3 protein: CASSPQPGQGLRYTF
CDR3 length: 18; J gene: TRBJ2-6; V gene: TRBV18; D gene: -; CDR3 protein: CASSPNPTINSGANVLTF
CDR3 length: 13; J gene: TRBJ1-2; V gene: TRBV19; D gene: TRBD1; CDR3 protein: CASLRTGYYGYTF
CDR3 length: 13; J gene: TRBJ1-5; V gene: TRBV30; D gene: -; CDR3 protein: CAWNVHSNQPQHF
CDR3 length: 15; J gene: TRBJ2-3; V gene: TRBV12-5; D gene: TRBD2; CDR3 protein: CASGSRLAGFGAQYF
CDR3 length: 13; J gene: TRBJ2-1; V gene: TRBV5-1; D gene: TRBD2; CDR3 protein: CASSILAGNEQFF
CDR3 length: 15; J gene: TRBJ2-7; V gene: TRBV4-2; D gene: TRBD2; CDR3 protein: CASSHLSGSIDEQYF
CDR3 length: 15; J gene: TRBJ2-7; V gene: TRBV5-4; D gene: TRBD2; CDR3 protein: CASSFSGLAEYEQYF
CDR3 length: 16; J gene: TRBJ2-1; V gene: TRBV7-2; D gene: TRBD2; CDR3 protein: CASSLARAGVYNEQFF
CDR3 length: 11; J gene: TRBJ1-2; V gene: TRBV28; D gene: -; CDR3 protein: CASSLEGGYTF
CDR3 length: 15; J gene: TRBJ2-7; V gene: TRBV7-9; D gene: TRBD1; CDR3 protein: CASSLGGTGIYEQYF
CDR3 length: 14; J gene: TRBJ2-5; V gene: TRBV15; D gene: -; CDR3 protein: CATSRDPKRETQYF
CDR3 length: 15; J gene: TRBJ2-1; V gene: TRBV9; D gene: TRBD2; CDR3 protein: CASSVGPTSGNQQFF
CDR3 length: 15; J gene: TRBJ2-1; V gene: TRBV11-2; D gene: TRBD2; CDR3 protein: CASSLLAGGYNEQFF
CDR3 length: 13; J gene: TRBJ2-3; V gene: TRBV30; D gene: TRBD2; CDR3 protein: CAHSGGATDTQYF
CDR3 length: 14; J gene: TRBJ2-3; V gene: TRBV19; D gene: -; CDR3 protein: CASSDSGITDTQYF
CDR3 length: 15; J gene: TRBJ2-5; V gene: TRBV18; D gene: TRBD1; CDR3 protein: CASSPRRQGRETQYF
CDR3 length: 20; J gene: TRBJ2-1; V gene: TRBV29-1; D gene: -; CDR3 protein: CSVEDDSPTTGEGNYNEQFF
CDR3 length: 14; J gene: TRBJ1-1; V gene: TRBV29-1; D gene: -; CDR3 protein: CSVDHKLLNTEAFF
CDR3 length: 14; J gene: TRBJ2-5; V gene: TRBV9; D gene: TRBD2; CDR3 protein: CASSVTSGAETQYF
CDR3 length: 12; J gene: TRBJ1-2; V gene: TRBV10-2; D gene: -; CDR3 protein: CASSDGNYGYTF
CDR3 length: 13; J gene: TRBJ1-5; V gene: TRBV2; D gene: -; CDR3 protein: CASRASWGEPQHF
CDR3 length: 13; J gene: TRBJ2-1; V gene: TRBV30; D gene: -; CDR3 protein: CAWSVRLVNEQFF
CDR3 length: 19; J gene: TRBJ2-4; V gene: TRBV27; D gene: TRBD2; CDR3 protein: CASSPSGLAGWKAKNIQYF